The 13 T cell receptor beta chains listed next were all sequenced from one sample in a study of tumor-infiltrating lymphocytes in primary liver carcinoma. Co-extraction yielded RNA and DNA from 20-30 mg of unsorted bulk tissue. With a constant-region primer, TCR beta cDNA was made from about 0.5 ug of total RNA. It was through three nested multiplex PCR rounds of slightly modified ARM-PCR that TCR beta libraries arose. For 10 cycles apiece, the opening two PCR rounds ran with TRBV1-TRBV30 forward primers and a C-beta reverse primer. TCRdb fed the multiplex PCR reads into MiXCR, producing one record per CDR3 protein. Here the sample spans 40,000 or so distinct CDR3 sequences, approximately 71% being singletons. The material sequenced was tumor-adjacent normal liver tissue. The origin of the receptors is a woman aged 30 to 39 with primary liver carcinoma and hepatitis B virus infection.

On this clonotype itself: The junction shows a germline mismatch at one end, possibly a read error. V is TRBV11-2 and J is TRBJ2-1; D is possibly TRBD2 (5 bases). From germline, CDR1 is SGHAT and CDR2 FQNNGV. The CDR3 length is 18 residues. The CDR3 DNA reads TGTGCCAGTAGCTTACACAGCGGCCACTCGCCTTCCTACAATGGGCAGTTCTTC. The encoded protein is CASSLHSGHSPSYNGQFF. Full variable domain (outside the CDR3, taken from reference TRBV11-2 and TRBJ2-1): EAGVAQSPRYKIIEKRQSVAFWCNPISGHATLYWYQQILGQGPKLLIQFQNNGVVDDSQLPKDRFSAERLKGVDSTLKIQPAKLEDSAVYLCASSLHSGHSPSYNGQFFGPGTRLTVL.

The chain joins TRBV28 to TRBJ2-6; 9 bases align to TRBD1. The CDR3 length is 16 residues. The V segment lost 2 bases and the J segment 5 bases; nucleotides outside the gene matches: 4. The V gene's germline CDR1 is MDHEN and CDR2 SYDVKM. DNA for the CDR3: TGTGCCAGCAGTTTAGCCGGGACAGGGAGGGCCAACGTCCTGACTTTC. This translates into CASSLAGTGRANVLTF.

Note on this clonotype: A much larger clone differs by one base, so this may be a read error. The CDR3 coding sequence is TGCGCCAGCGGCCACCTACAGGGGGGGGGCGGGGAGCTGTTTTTT. This encodes CASGHLQGGGGELFF. The chain joins TRBV4-3 to TRBJ2-2; D might be TRBD1 (8 bases). The CDR3 spans 15 residues. From germline, CDR1 is LGHNA and CDR2 YSLEER.

On this clonotype itself: At one end, the junction sequence differs from germline, possibly due to a read error. The V and J genes are TRBV28 and TRBJ2-2, with D tentatively TRBD1 (6 bases). This CDR3 has 16 amino acids. Germline CDR1 is MDHEN and CDR2 is SYDVKM. CDR3 region: CASSPWDKGLTGELFF. As DNA, the CDR3 is TGTGCCAGCAGTCCGTGGGACAAGGGGCTGACCGGGGAACTGTTTTTT.

To note about this clonotype: Germline is not matched at one junction end, which may reflect a read error. The chain is built from TRBV6-2 or TRBV6-3 and TRBJ2-2; D is tentatively TRBD1 or TRBD2 (5 bases each). The germline CDR1 and CDR2 sequences are MNHEY and SVGEGT. This CDR3 spans 16 amino acids. CDR3 bases: TGTGCCGACAGTTACTCATACGGCCAGACCACCGGGGATTTTGTTTTT. This codes for CADSYSYGQTTGDFVF.

There are a few counts of this clonotype. Possible read error: a much larger clone is one base away. The rearrangement uses TRBV12-3 or TRBV12-4 and TRBJ1-2; 9 bases map to TRBD1. The CDR3 totals 15 residues. The CDR3 region has the DNA TGTGCCAGCAGCCTCGCCGGGACAGGGACTAATGGCCACACCTTC. It yields the protein CASSLAGTGTNGHTF.

This clonotype turned up a few times. Sequence at one end of the junction differs from germline and may be a read error. The rearrangement uses TRBV7-2 and TRBJ2-3, with a tentative D call TRBD2 (6 bases). The CDR3 runs 15 residues. Germline CDR1 SGHTA, CDR2 FQGNSA. Here the CDR3 DNA reads TGTGCCAGCAGCTATAGACTAGGGACCACAGGTACGCAGTATTTT. Encoded protein: CASSYRLGTTGTQYF.

Worth noting for this clonotype: Since no conserved phenylalanine or tryptophan closes the CDR3, a read error is the likely cause. This chain links TRBV12-3 or TRBV12-4 with TRBJ2-7, with D unclear. This CDR3 has 13 amino acids. With 2 bases removed from V and 1 base from J, the gap between germline ends came to 6 bases. The CDR3 region is CASSLQTSYEQYL. The CDR3 DNA reads as TGTGCCAGCAGTTTACAAACTTCCTACGAGCAGTACCTC.

This clonotype was observed a single time. J is TRBJ2-7 and V is TRBV11-2, with D tentatively TRBD1 (7 bases). CDR3 size: 17 residues. Germline CDR1 is SGHAT and CDR2 is FQNNGV. The CDR3 spells CVGNITGGGSWTYEQYF. CDR3 nucleotides: TGTGTCGGCAATATCACAGGAGGGGGCTCTTGGACCTACGAGCAGTACTTC. The full variable domain, rest sourced from reference TRBV11-2 and TRBJ2-7, is EAGVAQSPRYKIIEKRQSVAFWCNPISGHATLYWYQQILGQGPKLLIQFQNNGVVDDSQLPKDRFSAERLKGVDSTLKIQPAKLEDSAVYLCVGNITGGGSWTYEQYFGPGTRLTVT.

Concerning this clonotype itself: The junction departs from the called germline gene at one end, perhaps through a read error. The chain employs TRBV29-1 and TRBJ2-3; D is uncertain. The germline gives CDR1 SQVTM, CDR2 ANQGSEA. The CDR3 runs 15 residues. The CDR3 loop is CCVWGIMLGTDTQYF. Written as DNA, the CDR3 is TGCTGCGTCTGGGGTATCATGTTGGGCACAGATACGCAGTATTTT.

This clonotype came up once. At one end the junction does not follow the germline gene, possibly because of a read error. This sequence joins TRBV11-2 and TRBJ2-1; D unclear. Germline loops: CDR1 SGHAT, CDR2 FQNNGV. The CDR3 totals 13 residues. In nucleotides, the CDR3 is TGTTCCAGCAGCTTAAGCTCCTATAATGAGCAGTTCTTC. Encoded protein: CSSSLSSYNEQFF.

The rearrangement uses TRBV4-2 and TRBJ2-1; D gene ambiguous. Germline V gives CDR1 LGHNA, CDR2 YNFKEQ. This CDR3 region has 16 residues. The germline V and J ends were trimmed by 0 bases and 1 base, with 10 bases remaining between them. The CDR3 reads CASSQEHTVSYNEQFF. The CDR3 nucleotides are TGTGCCAGCAGCCAAGAGCACACAGTATCCTACAATGAGCAGTTCTTC.

The chain carries TRBV7-8 and TRBJ2-5; D possibly corresponds to TRBD1 (5 bases). V was trimmed by 0 bases and J by 8 bases, leaving 22 bases between them. CDR3 size: 17 residues. Germline-derived CDR1 and CDR2 are SGHVS and FQNEAQ. CDR3 bases: TGTGCCAGCAGCTTAGCGCGAGGACACCCTAGTGGAGATACCCAGTACTTC. It yields the protein CASSLARGHPSGDTQYF.